These T cell receptor beta chains were read from a single sample in a study of blood T cell repertoires in COVID-19. Measured with immunoSEQ multiplex PCR; TCRdb has only the in-frame clones, and not every one. The data show hundreds of thousands of clones, more than 80% seen once. Material: peripheral blood. Source of these receptors: a woman aged 25 to 45 with active or convalescent COVID-19. CDR3s include the opening cysteine and the closing phenylalanine or tryptophan. Each record gives: V gene, J gene, clone size, D gene, CDR3 DNA, CDR3 protein. A D gene is named only where the DNA matches it firmly. Not every row has a clone size; where given, it reads once, few, many or a size class.

v_gene: TRBV19
j_gene: TRBJ1-2
abundance: .
d_gene: TRBD1
CDR3nt: TGTGCCAGTAGTACCGGACAGGGGGCCTATGGCTACACCTTC
CDR3aa: CASSTGQGAYGYTF

v_gene: TRBV7-8
j_gene: TRBJ2-5
abundance: .
d_gene: TRBD2
CDR3nt: TGTGCCAGCAGCCGGGAGGGGGAGACCCAGTACTTC
CDR3aa: CASSREGETQYF

v_gene: TRBV19
j_gene: TRBJ1-2
abundance: .
d_gene: TRBD1
CDR3nt: TGTGCCAGTAGTCCCGAAACAGGGGGCTATGGCTACACCTTC
CDR3aa: CASSPETGGYGYTF

v_gene: TRBV4-1
j_gene: TRBJ2-3
abundance: .
d_gene: .
CDR3nt: TGCGCCAGCAGCCAAGTTGGAGGTATTAGCGGCCCCACAGATACGCAGTATTTT
CDR3aa: CASSQVGGISGPTDTQYF

v_gene: TRBV1
j_gene: TRBJ2-1
abundance: .
d_gene: .
CDR3nt: TGCACCACCCCCCCCGGGACTAGCGACTCCCCTACTTACAATGAGCAGTTCTTC
CDR3aa: CTTPPGTSDSPTYNEQFF

v_gene: TRBV30
j_gene: TRBJ1-5
abundance: .
d_gene: TRBD1
CDR3nt: TGTGCCTGGGGTAGACAGGGTAATCAGCCCCAGCATTTT
CDR3aa: CAWGRQGNQPQHF

v_gene: TRBV10-3
j_gene: TRBJ1-1
abundance: .
d_gene: .
CDR3nt: TGTGCCATCAGTGAGTATGTATTGGGCTCAAACACTGAAGCTTTCTTT
CDR3aa: CAISEYVLGSNTEAFF

v_gene: TRBV3-1/TRBV3-2
j_gene: TRBJ2-1
abundance: once
d_gene: .
CDR3nt: TGTGCCAGCAGCCAGCCACCGGGGGAGCAGTTCTTC
CDR3aa: CASSQPPGEQFF

v_gene: TRBV11-2
j_gene: TRBJ2-1
abundance: .
d_gene: TRBD2
CDR3nt: TGTGCCAGCAGCTTAGGGACTAGCGGTTACAATGAGCAGTTCTTC
CDR3aa: CASSLGTSGYNEQFF

v_gene: TRBV6-1
j_gene: TRBJ2-4
abundance: .
d_gene: TRBD2
CDR3nt: TGTGCCAGCAGTGAGCTGCTTTTTAGCGGGAGGGCCAGAACCAAAAACATTCAGTACTTC
CDR3aa: CASSELLFSGRARTKNIQYF

v_gene: TRBV19
j_gene: TRBJ1-2
abundance: .
d_gene: TRBD1
CDR3nt: TGTGCCAGTAGTCCTCGGGACAGGCCCCTCTATGGCTACACCTTC
CDR3aa: CASSPRDRPLYGYTF

v_gene: TRBV3-1/TRBV3-2
j_gene: TRBJ1-6
abundance: .
d_gene: TRBD1
CDR3nt: TGTGCCAGCAGCCGTGCGGCCTCGGGACAGGTGGGGAATTCACCCCTCCACTTT
CDR3aa: CASSRAASGQVGNSPLHF

v_gene: TRBV6-2/TRBV6-3
j_gene: TRBJ2-3
abundance: .
d_gene: TRBD2
CDR3nt: TGTGCCAGCAGTGGGGTTAGCGGGATCCTGGATACGCAGTATTTT
CDR3aa: CASSGVSGILDTQYF

v_gene: TRBV7-2
j_gene: TRBJ1-2
abundance: few
d_gene: TRBD1
CDR3nt: TGTGCCAGCAGCCAGGCGTCGGACAGGGGGCGGCCCTACACCTTC
CDR3aa: CASSQASDRGRPYTF

v_gene: TRBV19
j_gene: TRBJ1-6
abundance: .
d_gene: .
CDR3nt: TGTGCCAGTAGTATCCCCTCCAATTCACCCCTCCACTTT
CDR3aa: CASSIPSNSPLHF

v_gene: TRBV6-5
j_gene: TRBJ2-1
abundance: once
d_gene: TRBD2
CDR3nt: TGTGCCAGCAGGGACGGGGGGGCCTATGAGCAGTTCTTC
CDR3aa: CASRDGGAYEQFF

v_gene: TRBV13
j_gene: TRBJ2-7
abundance: .
d_gene: TRBD1
CDR3nt: TGTGCCAGCAGCGCAGGACAGGGGGCGATGAGATACGAGCAGTACTTC
CDR3aa: CASSAGQGAMRYEQYF

v_gene: TRBV19
j_gene: TRBJ1-2
abundance: .
d_gene: .
CDR3nt: TGTGCCAGTAGTATTTTTGGGGGAGGAAACTATGGCTACACCTTC
CDR3aa: CASSIFGGGNYGYTF

v_gene: TRBV2
j_gene: TRBJ1-2
abundance: few
d_gene: TRBD1
CDR3nt: TGTGCCAGCAGTGAGAAGACAGGGAGACTTTTTAACTATGGCTACACCTTC
CDR3aa: CASSEKTGRLFNYGYTF

v_gene: TRBV6-1
j_gene: TRBJ1-6
abundance: .
d_gene: .
CDR3nt: TGTGCCAGCAGTGAAGCGAAAGGGGGTTTCAGCTCCTATAATTCACCCCTCCACTTT
CDR3aa: CASSEAKGGFSSYNSPLHF

v_gene: TRBV7-9
j_gene: TRBJ2-2
abundance: .
d_gene: .
CDR3nt: TGTGCCAGCAGCTTAGCGGGGGGGCCCGCATCCGGGGAGCTGTTTTTT
CDR3aa: CASSLAGGPASGELFF

v_gene: TRBV30
j_gene: TRBJ2-3
abundance: .
d_gene: TRBD2
CDR3nt: TGTGCCTGGAGTAGCGGGAGGGCCGATACGCAGTATTTT
CDR3aa: CAWSSGRADTQYF

v_gene: TRBV5-1
j_gene: TRBJ1-2
abundance: .
d_gene: TRBD1
CDR3nt: TGCGCCAGCAGCGAGGGACAGCTCTCGTTTGGCTACACCTTC
CDR3aa: CASSEGQLSFGYTF

v_gene: TRBV28
j_gene: TRBJ1-2
abundance: .
d_gene: TRBD1
CDR3nt: TGTGCCAGCAGTCCAACCGGGACAGGTTATGGCTACACCTTC
CDR3aa: CASSPTGTGYGYTF

v_gene: TRBV5-1
j_gene: TRBJ2-7
abundance: .
d_gene: .
CDR3nt: TGCGCCAGCAGTTATCAGGGGCCTACTACCAACGAGCAGTACTTC
CDR3aa: CASSYQGPTTNEQYF

v_gene: TRBV27
j_gene: TRBJ2-7
abundance: .
d_gene: TRBD1
CDR3nt: TGTGCCAGCAGCCGTCCCGGGACAGGGAACCACGAGCAGTACTTC
CDR3aa: CASSRPGTGNHEQYF

v_gene: TRBV7-8
j_gene: TRBJ1-1
abundance: .
d_gene: TRBD1
CDR3nt: TGTGCCAGCAGCCCAAGGACAGGTAGGGAGCCGGTGAACACTGAAGCTTTCTTT
CDR3aa: CASSPRTGREPVNTEAFF

v_gene: TRBV29-1
j_gene: TRBJ1-2
abundance: few
d_gene: TRBD1
CDR3nt: TGCAGCGTGGGGGACAGGAATCCTGGCTACACCTTC
CDR3aa: CSVGDRNPGYTF

v_gene: TRBV30
j_gene: TRBJ1-1
abundance: .
d_gene: .
CDR3nt: TGTGCCTGGGCCCGGGGGGGGAACACTGAAGCTTTCTTT
CDR3aa: CAWARGGNTEAFF

v_gene: TRBV25-1
j_gene: TRBJ1-1
abundance: once
d_gene: TRBD1
CDR3nt: TGTGCCAGCACTGGAGGGGGCCGGAACACTGAAGCTTTCTTT
CDR3aa: CASTGGGRNTEAFF

v_gene: TRBV5-4
j_gene: TRBJ1-1
abundance: .
d_gene: .
CDR3nt: TGTGCCAGCAGCGCTAGGACAGCCGCCGTCACTGAAGCTTTCTTT
CDR3aa: CASSARTAAVTEAFF

v_gene: TRBV27
j_gene: TRBJ2-5
abundance: .
d_gene: .
CDR3nt: TGTGCCAGCAGATTTGCAGGGTTACAGACCCAGTACTTC
CDR3aa: CASRFAGLQTQYF

v_gene: TRBV27
j_gene: TRBJ1-1
abundance: .
d_gene: .
CDR3nt: TGTGCCAGCAGTTTATCCTGGGAGACGAACACTGAAGCTTTCTTT
CDR3aa: CASSLSWETNTEAFF

v_gene: TRBV15
j_gene: TRBJ2-4
abundance: .
d_gene: TRBD1
CDR3nt: TGTGCCACCAGCGGCAGGACAGGGGGCGAGACCAAAAACATTCAGTACTTC
CDR3aa: CATSGRTGGETKNIQYF

v_gene: TRBV6-1
j_gene: TRBJ2-1
abundance: once
d_gene: TRBD1
CDR3nt: TGTGCCAGCAGTGAATTTCGGGACAGGGGAGGGTTCGATGAGCAGTTCTTC
CDR3aa: CASSEFRDRGGFDEQFF

v_gene: TRBV2
j_gene: TRBJ1-2
abundance: .
d_gene: .
CDR3nt: TGTGCCAGCAATGGGGGCTTGGGCTATGGCTACACCTTC
CDR3aa: CASNGGLGYGYTF

v_gene: TRBV7-2
j_gene: TRBJ2-5
abundance: .
d_gene: .
CDR3nt: TGTGCCAGCAGCTTCCTAGCACTGCAAGAGACCCAGTACTTC
CDR3aa: CASSFLALQETQYF

v_gene: TRBV6-2/TRBV6-3
j_gene: TRBJ1-1
abundance: .
d_gene: TRBD1
CDR3nt: TGTGCCAGCAGTTACTCAGGGGACAGGGCGATGGCTGAAGCTTTCTTT
CDR3aa: CASSYSGDRAMAEAFF

v_gene: TRBV27
j_gene: TRBJ2-5
abundance: .
d_gene: TRBD1
CDR3nt: TGTGCCAGCAGTTCATGGGGCAGGGGGCAGGGAGAGACCCAGTACTTC
CDR3aa: CASSSWGRGQGETQYF

v_gene: TRBV30
j_gene: TRBJ2-7
abundance: .
d_gene: .
CDR3nt: TGTGCCTGGAGTGTATACGGGGAGCAGTACTTC
CDR3aa: CAWSVYGEQYF

v_gene: TRBV19
j_gene: TRBJ1-6
abundance: .
d_gene: .
CDR3nt: TGTGCCAGTAGTATTGGGGGGGATTCACCCCTCCACTTT
CDR3aa: CASSIGGDSPLHF

v_gene: TRBV12-3/TRBV12-4
j_gene: TRBJ2-2
abundance: .
d_gene: .
CDR3nt: TGTGCCAGCAGTTTTGCGTCCACCGGGGAGCTGTTTTTT
CDR3aa: CASSFASTGELFF

v_gene: TRBV7-9
j_gene: TRBJ2-2
abundance: .
d_gene: .
CDR3nt: TGTGCCAGCCTCCCGGGGACATCGAACACCGGGGAGCTGTTTTTT
CDR3aa: CASLPGTSNTGELFF

v_gene: TRBV3-1/TRBV3-2
j_gene: TRBJ1-3
abundance: once
d_gene: TRBD1
CDR3nt: TGTGCCAGCAGCCAAAGTTTCCCCGGCAGGGGGAGAAACACCATATATTTT
CDR3aa: CASSQSFPGRGRNTIYF

v_gene: TRBV4-2
j_gene: TRBJ2-2
abundance: .
d_gene: TRBD1
CDR3nt: TGTGCCAGCAGCCAAGACTCGACAGGGGGGAACACCGGGGAGCTGTTTTTT
CDR3aa: CASSQDSTGGNTGELFF